This TCR beta chain was profiled in a study of cytomegalovirus exposure and HLA in healthy donors. About the research overall: An earlier analysis found roughly 100 million unique TCR beta sequences from around 180 million T cells. Whole-study findings and limits: The authors enumerated 180 or so TCR beta chains as linked to cytomegalovirus.

As concerns this clone: Its antigen is unidentified.

Use of 60 Vbeta and 13 Jbeta primers characterized the PCR. Sequencing used immunoSEQ multiplex PCR; TCRdb keeps in-frame clones, though not all of them. The table has about 190,000 clones, around 80% seen once. Sequenced material: PBMCs. The receptor was isolated from a male donor in good health and CMV-seronegative.

CDR3 in amino acids: CASSLGRLAGAGDTQYF. CDR3 nucleotides: TGTGCCAGCAGCTTGGGGAGGCTAGCGGGAGCGGGAGATACGCAGTATTTT. The chain employs TRBV5-4 and TRBJ2-3; TRBD2 matches at 10 bases. Germline values: CDR1 SGHNT, CDR2 YYREEE (reference sequence). This CDR3 comprises 17 residues. V gave up 0 bases and J gave up 5 bases; unmatched junction bases: 9.